Shown below are 4 T cell receptor beta chains from a single sample sequenced in a study of blood T cell repertoires in COVID-19. TCRdb's table, derived via immunoSEQ multiplex PCR, lists solely in-frame clones and lacks some. The table shows under 80,000 clones, with roughly 91% occurring only once. Sequencing input: peripheral blood. These receptors all come from a man aged 65 to 85 with active or convalescent COVID-19.

This chain uses TRBV6-2 or TRBV6-3 with TRBJ1-5, with D hard to call. The ends were cut back, 0 bases at V and 3 bases at J, with 6 bases in the middle. The CDR3 is 14 residues long. Germline CDR1 MNHEY, CDR2 SVGEGT. As DNA, the CDR3 is TGTGCCAGCAGTTACTCGAGTACCAATCAGCCCCAGCATTTT. This gives the protein CASSYSSTNQPQHF.

The rearrangement links TRBV4-2 to TRBJ2-7; TRBD2 agrees at 8 bases. The V gene's germline CDR1 is LGHNA and CDR2 YNFKEQ. Trimming cost V 3 bases and J 2 bases; bases outside gene matches: 6. The CDR3 runs 15 residues. The CDR3 sequence is CASSQREAPPYEQYF. DNA of the CDR3: TGTGCCAGCAGCCAGCGGGAGGCTCCTCCCTACGAGCAGTACTTC.

In DNA form, the CDR3 reads TGTGCCAGCAGCCCAAGGGGGGGTCGTGACGATGAGCAGTTCTTC. Amino acids: CASSPRGGRDDEQFF. This chain joins TRBV7-3 and TRBJ2-1, with D perhaps matching TRBD2 (7 bases). CDR1 is SGHTA, CDR2 FQGTGA, per germline. This CDR3 spans 15 amino acids. The V and J ends lost 5 bases and 8 bases respectively, with 19 bases between them.

The rearrangement uses TRBV27 and TRBJ1-2; no firm D call. V lost 3 bases, J lost 10 bases, and 9 bases lay in between. The V gene's germline CDR1 is MNHEY and CDR2 SMNVEV (reference sequence). The CDR3 has 11 residues. CDR3 nucleotide sequence: TGTGCCAGCAGTTTGAATGGAGCCTACACCTTC. It encodes CASSLNGAYTF.